This T cell receptor (beta chain) was sequenced for a study of blood T cell repertoires in COVID-19. Using immunoSEQ multiplex PCR, the repertoire was profiled, and TCRdb retains in-frame clones only, with some absent. This table holds about 430,000 clones, 88% found once. Germline CDR1 reads SGHTA; CDR2 reads FQGNSA. Trimming took 5 bases from V and 8 from J; bases not matched to a gene: 15. The CDR3 is 16 amino acids. The rearrangement uses TRBV7-2 and TRBJ2-1, with TRBD2 matching over 7 bases. The sequenced material came from PBMCs or T cells enriched from blood (not recorded which). The receptor was derived from a woman under 30 who had been exposed to COVID-19. The CDR3 DNA sequence: TGTGCCAGCAGCCCCGGGAAGACTAGCCCCCTGGATGAGCAGTTCTTC. Translation gives CASSPGKTSPLDEQFF.